This T cell receptor beta chain was retrieved from a study of blood T cell repertoires in COVID-19. Germline-derived CDR1 and CDR2 are MNHEY and SVGAGI. CDR3 size: 13 residues. Trimming pared 6 bases from V and 6 bases from J, leaving 14 bases between. This table comes from immunoSEQ multiplex PCR, and its TCRdb copy is limited to in-frame clones, with some not included. The sample holds approximately 240,000 clones; approximately 84% are singletons and the top ten take about 4%. Material for sequencing was peripheral blood. The rearrangement uses TRBV6-5 and TRBJ1-1; D possibly corresponds to TRBD1 (5 bases). The TCR sequence derives from a man aged 50 to 59 with acute or convalescent COVID-19. CDR3 coding DNA: TGTGCCAGCAGCTTCGGGGGACGGTCTGAAGCTTTCTTT. This codes for CASSFGGRSEAFF.